This TCR beta chain was sequenced for a study of vaccination and CD4 T cells after COVID-19. Study at large: The makeup of the convalescents was six males and four females, two of them Hispanic. There were two doses of either BNT162b2 or mRNA-1273 vaccine given to participants.

Trimming cost V 10 bases and J 2 bases; bases outside gene matches: 5. Germline lookup yields CDR1 MDHEN and CDR2 SYDVKM. This CDR3 has 13 amino acids. One entry per CDR3 protein results from TCRdb running MiXCR on the PCR reads. There are around 31,000 distinct CDR3 sequences in the sample; 49% occur only once, and 5% to 7.5% lies in the top ten. Time point specified: late sampling 161 to 241 days after vaccination in three convalescent patients. The sample consisted of CD4+ T cells from blood, taken about 7 months after SARS-CoV-2 vaccination. This chain connects TRBV28 to TRBJ2-7, with 10 bases aligning to TRBD1. This TCR was sampled from a human donor who had recovered from COVID-19. This chain's CDR3 is CATAGTGAYEQYF. CDR3 nucleotide sequence: TGTGCCACCGCCGGGACAGGGGCCTACGAGCAGTACTTC.